This TCR beta chain comes out of a study of blood T cells in healthy people across ages. The wider study: Template switching picked up about one barcoded beta molecule for each two T cells. Whole-study results and caveats: PBMCs left unsorted prevented a conclusive naive versus antigen-experienced comparison.

Note on this clonotype: Its antigen is unknown.

The CDR3 sequence is 12 residues long. Germline V gene sequence: CDR1 MNHEY, CDR2 SVGAGI. V was trimmed by 7 bases and J by 1 base, leaving 7 bases between them. Next came a second PCR, run for about 6 to 12 cycles, which used a sample-barcoded 5' primer along with a J-beta primer mix. MiXCR was run by TCRdb on the 5' RACE reads, yielding one entry per CDR3 protein. The table includes under 2,000,000 distinct CDR3 sequences, around half detected once. The authors drew about 9.5 milliliters of peripheral blood from each donor. Sequencing used blood. This receptor was obtained from a woman aged 40-49 years in good health. V usage is TRBV6-5 and J usage is TRBJ1-1; D not resolved. The CDR3 spells CASNDPNTEAFF. For the CDR3, the DNA is TGTGCCAGCAACGACCCGAACACTGAAGCTTTCTTT.